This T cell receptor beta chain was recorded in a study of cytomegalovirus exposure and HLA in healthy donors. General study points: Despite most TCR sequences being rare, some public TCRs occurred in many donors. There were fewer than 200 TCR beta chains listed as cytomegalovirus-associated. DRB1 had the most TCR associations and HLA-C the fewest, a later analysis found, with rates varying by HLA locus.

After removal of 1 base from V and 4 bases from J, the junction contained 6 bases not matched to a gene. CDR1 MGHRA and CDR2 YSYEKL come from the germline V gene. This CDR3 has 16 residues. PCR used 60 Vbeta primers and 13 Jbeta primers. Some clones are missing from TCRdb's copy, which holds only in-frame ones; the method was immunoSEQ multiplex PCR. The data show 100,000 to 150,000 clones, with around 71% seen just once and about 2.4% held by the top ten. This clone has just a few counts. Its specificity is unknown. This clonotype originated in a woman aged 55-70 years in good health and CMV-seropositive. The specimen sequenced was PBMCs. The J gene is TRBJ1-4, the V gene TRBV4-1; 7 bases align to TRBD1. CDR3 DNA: TGCGCCAGCAGCCAAGTGATAGACAGGGTTAATGAAAAACTGTTTTTT. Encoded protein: CASSQVIDRVNEKLFF.